Presented here are 17 T cell receptor beta chains from one specimen sequenced in a study of OX40 agonist ivuxolimab in advanced cancers. Clones were read by immunoSEQ multiplex PCR, and TCRdb kept only the in-frame ones, dropping some. This table has roughly 60,000 clones, 75% to 90% appearing once. The source was CD4+ or CD8+ T cells sorted from blood, collected in a trial of the OX40 agonist ivuxolimab. The receptor set was obtained from an adult with an advanced solid tumor such as melanoma, head and neck, liver or kidney cancer.

J is TRBJ1-6 and V is TRBV27, with D hard to call. The CDR3 covers 15 residues. Germline assignment: CDR1 MNHEY and CDR2 SMNVEV (reference sequence). Trimming pared 1 base from V and 8 bases from J, leaving 12 bases between. CDR3 loop: CASSLFGNLDSPLHF. As DNA, the CDR3 is TGTGCCAGCAGTTTATTCGGTAACCTGGATTCACCCCTCCACTTT.

This chain connects TRBV6-5 to TRBJ1-1; TRBD1 agrees at 8 bases. Losses at the gene ends were 2 bases for V and 1 base for J; bases not matched to a gene: 3. Germline-derived CDR1 and CDR2 are MNHEY and SVGAGI. The CDR3 runs to 15 residues. CDR3 amino acids: CASSYHQGANTEAFF. The DNA of the CDR3 is TGTGCCAGCAGTTACCATCAGGGGGCGAACACTGAAGCTTTCTTT.

The chain is built from TRBV27 and TRBJ2-3; possibly TRBD1 for D (5 bases). Germline CDR1 MNHEY, CDR2 SMNVEV (reference sequence). V lost 6 bases and J 3 bases, leaving 13 bases between the germline ends. The CDR3 is 14 amino acids. The CDR3 is CASRAGYVTDTQYF. CDR3 nucleotide sequence: TGTGCCAGCAGGGCAGGGTATGTTACAGATACGCAGTATTTT.

There are a few counts of this clone. This rearrangement joins TRBV7-9 to TRBJ2-7; no definite D call. The CDR3 runs to 14 residues. The V end was cut by 5 bases, the J end by 0 bases, with 11 bases between. Germline CDR1 is SEHNR and CDR2 is FQNEAQ (reference sequence). CDR3 DNA: TGTGCCAGCAGCGCCCACCCAGTCTCCTACGAGCAGTACTTC. Amino acid sequence: CASSAHPVSYEQYF.

This chain connects TRBV6-6 to TRBJ1-5, with D maybe TRBD1 (5 bases). Germline V gene sequence: CDR1 MNHNY, CDR2 SVGAGI (reference sequence). CDR3 length: 13 residues. The V and J ends lost 6 bases and 3 bases respectively, with 9 bases between them. CDR3 sequence (DNA): TGTGCCAGCAGGACAGAGATCAATCAGCCCCAGCATTTT. Translation gives CASRTEINQPQHF.

The V and J genes are TRBV30 and TRBJ2-2; a possible D gene is TRBD1 (5 bases). V was trimmed by 3 bases and J by 4 bases, leaving 15 bases between them. The germline V gene has CDR1 GTSNPN and CDR2 SVGIG (reference sequence). The length of the CDR3 is 15 residues. As DNA, the CDR3 is TGTGCCTGGAGCGTCAGGGCCCGAGGCACCGGGGAGCTGTTTTTT. Protein: CAWSVRARGTGELFF.

The V and J genes are TRBV27 and TRBJ1-2; D might be TRBD1 (6 bases). The CDR3 runs 17 residues. The V gene lost 4 bases and the J gene lost 6 bases, with 24 bases spanning the gap. CDR1 and CDR2 (germline): MNHEY, SMNVEV (reference sequence). The CDR3 reads CASSSHPLDSPRHGYTF. CDR3 DNA: TGTGCCAGCAGTTCGCACCCCTTGGACAGCCCACGGCATGGCTACACCTTC.

The V gene is TRBV30, the J gene TRBJ2-7, with D possibly being TRBD1 (6 bases). Trimming cost V 3 bases and J 2 bases, with 8 bases left between them. In germline, CDR1 is GTSNPN, CDR2 SVGIG (reference sequence). This CDR3 comprises 12 residues. The CDR3 reads CAWRGGTYEQYF. The CDR3 DNA reads TGTGCCTGGAGAGGGGGTACCTACGAGCAGTACTTC.

The chain recombines TRBV6-4 with TRBJ2-1; 12 bases are a match to TRBD2. After removal of 6 bases from V and 14 bases from J, the junction contained 5 bases not matched to a gene. The CDR3 sequence is 12 residues long. Germline CDR1 MRHNA, CDR2 SNTAGT. The CDR3 reads CASRLAGGPEFF. The DNA for the CDR3 is TGTGCCAGCAGGCTAGCGGGAGGGCCCGAGTTCTTC.

This rearrangement joins TRBV19 to TRBJ2-1, with a possible D match to TRBD2 (5 bases). V was shortened by 2 bases and J by 6 bases, with 14 bases between the two germline ends. CDR1 and CDR2 (germline): LNHDA, SQIVND (reference sequence). CDR3 size: 15 residues. The CDR3 DNA reads as TGTGCCAGTAGTATATTAGTAGGCCTAGCCAATGAGCAGTTCTTC. As protein: CASSILVGLANEQFF.

This rearrangement joins TRBV6-5 to TRBJ1-1, with 7 bases identical to TRBD1. The CDR3 is made up of 13 amino acids. Germline CDR1 and CDR2: MNHEY and SVGAGI. V lost 5 bases to trimming and J lost 7 bases; unmatched junction nucleotides: 7. CDR3 DNA sequence: TGTGCCAGCAGTGCCAGATACAGGGGTGAAGCTTTCTTT. This codes for CASSARYRGEAFF.

DNA of the CDR3: TGTGCCAGCAGTTTACGAGCACCTAACTATGGCTACACCTTC. It is translated as CASSLRAPNYGYTF. The chain employs TRBV27 and TRBJ1-2; no firm D call. The CDR3 consists of 14 residues. V lost 2 bases to trimming and J lost 0 bases, with 7 bases between them. The germline gives CDR1 MNHEY, CDR2 SMNVEV (reference sequence).

The gene calls are TRBV25-1 and TRBJ2-1; tentatively, D is TRBD2 (6 bases). Trimming left V 0 bases short and J 9 bases short, with 9 bases between. Germline V gene data show CDR1 as MGHDK and CDR2 as SYGVNS. The CDR3 covers 13 residues. CDR3 bases: TGTGCCAGCAGTGAATATAAGACTAGTGAGCAGTTCTTC. It translates to CASSEYKTSEQFF.

The rearrangement links TRBV19 to TRBJ1-2; the match to TRBD1 covers 7 bases. Germline-derived CDR1 and CDR2 are LNHDA and SQIVND (reference sequence). The trim removed 8 bases at V and 7 bases at J, leaving 1 base unmatched. The CDR3 length is 10 residues. For the CDR3, the DNA is TGTGCCAGTTACAGGGGTGGCTACACCTTC. Protein: CASYRGGYTF.

The gene calls are TRBV4-1 and TRBJ2-7, with 12 bases aligning to TRBD2. The germline V gene encodes CDR1 MGHRA and CDR2 YSYEKL. The CDR3 extends over 17 amino acids. V shed 1 base and J 3 bases; nucleotides not matched to a gene: 7. The CDR3 here is CASSQVTSGGSFYEQYF. The CDR3 coding sequence is TGCGCCAGCAGCCAAGTCACTAGCGGGGGGTCCTTCTACGAGCAGTACTTC.

This CDR3 is CASSQGPRDRDNEKLFF. The CDR3 nucleotides are TGCGCCAGCAGCCAAGGCCCCCGGGACAGGGATAATGAAAAACTGTTTTTT. The rearrangement links TRBV4-1 to TRBJ1-4, with 9 bases aligning to TRBD1. Germline V gives CDR1 MGHRA, CDR2 YSYEKL. Unmatched junction bases numbered 7, after V lost 1 base and J lost 4 bases. CDR3 length equals 17 residues.

V gene TRBV4-1 combines with J gene TRBJ2-2; D remains unclear. There are 13 residues in the CDR3. The V end was cut by 0 bases, the J end by 9 bases, with 8 bases between. Germline V gene sequence: CDR1 MGHRA, CDR2 YSYEKL. The CDR3 reads CASSQDSVRELFF. In nucleotides, the CDR3 is TGCGCCAGCAGCCAAGATTCGGTCCGGGAGCTGTTTTTT.